The rows below give T cell receptor beta chains drawn from one sample of a study of T cells in pancreatic ductal adenocarcinoma. Using immunoSEQ multiplex PCR, the repertoire was profiled, and TCRdb retains in-frame clones only, with some absent. The repertoire consists of 31,000 or so clones, with approximately 92% occurring once and the leading ten covering roughly 2%. The material sequenced was PBMCs. The receptors were gathered from a human donor with pancreatic ductal adenocarcinoma. The CDR3 runs from the conserved cysteine through the conserved F or W. D genes are given only for firm matches. Size tells how often a clone was seen (once, few, many) or the class of an expanded clone, and some rows leave it out.

abundance: -
j_gene: TRBJ2-5
d_gene: TRBD1
v_gene: TRBV6-6
CDR3aa: CASSYRDRQETQYF
CDR3nt: TGTGCCAGCAGTTACCGGGACAGACAAGAGACCCAGTACTTC

abundance: once
j_gene: TRBJ1-4
d_gene: TRBD1
v_gene: TRBV30
CDR3aa: CAWRATGGWEKLFF
CDR3nt: TGTGCCTGGAGAGCGACAGGGGGATGGGAAAAACTGTTTTTT

abundance: -
j_gene: TRBJ1-2
d_gene: -
v_gene: TRBV19
CDR3aa: CASSIERGGGYTF
CDR3nt: TGTGCCAGTAGTATCGAGCGGGGGGGCGGCTACACCTTC

abundance: -
j_gene: TRBJ1-5
d_gene: TRBD1
v_gene: TRBV2
CDR3aa: CASSADRGINQPQHF
CDR3nt: TGTGCCAGCAGCGCGGACAGGGGGATAAATCAGCCCCAGCATTTT

abundance: -
j_gene: TRBJ1-3
d_gene: -
v_gene: TRBV5-5
CDR3aa: CASSVEGNTIYF
CDR3nt: TGTGCCAGCAGCGTGGAGGGAAACACCATATATTTT

abundance: -
j_gene: TRBJ2-3
d_gene: -
v_gene: TRBV18
CDR3aa: CASLGLADTQYF
CDR3nt: TGTGCCAGCTTAGGACTGGCAGATACGCAGTATTTT

abundance: -
j_gene: TRBJ1-1
d_gene: TRBD1
v_gene: TRBV6-6
CDR3aa: CASSRGQGANTEAFF
CDR3nt: TGTGCCAGCAGTCGCGGACAGGGGGCGAACACTGAAGCTTTCTTT

abundance: -
j_gene: TRBJ2-2
d_gene: TRBD2
v_gene: TRBV28
CDR3aa: CASNGRGNTGELFF
CDR3nt: TGTGCCAGCAATGGGAGGGGAAACACCGGGGAGCTGTTTTTT

abundance: -
j_gene: TRBJ2-3
d_gene: -
v_gene: TRBV5-1
CDR3aa: CASTLDGADTQYF
CDR3nt: TGCGCCAGCACTCTCGACGGAGCAGATACGCAGTATTTT

abundance: -
j_gene: TRBJ2-7
d_gene: TRBD1
v_gene: TRBV18
CDR3aa: CASSPDRAYSYEQYF
CDR3nt: TGTGCCAGCTCACCGGACAGGGCCTACTCCTACGAGCAGTACTTC

abundance: -
j_gene: TRBJ2-1
d_gene: TRBD2
v_gene: TRBV10-3
CDR3aa: CAISESIAGGPREQFF
CDR3nt: TGTGCCATCAGTGAGTCGATAGCGGGAGGGCCAAGGGAGCAGTTCTTC

abundance: -
j_gene: TRBJ2-3
d_gene: TRBD2
v_gene: TRBV18
CDR3aa: CASSPPERGVSYTQYF
CDR3nt: TGTGCCAGCTCACCACCGGAGCGGGGAGTATCGTATACGCAGTATTTT

abundance: -
j_gene: TRBJ2-4
d_gene: TRBD2
v_gene: TRBV12-5
CDR3aa: CASGPGSGSKNIQYF
CDR3nt: TGTGCTAGTGGGCCAGGGAGCGGGAGCAAAAACATTCAGTACTTC

abundance: -
j_gene: TRBJ2-2
d_gene: -
v_gene: TRBV6-1
CDR3aa: CASTGGTLNTGELFF
CDR3nt: TGTGCCAGCACTGGCGGGACATTGAACACCGGGGAGCTGTTTTTT

abundance: -
j_gene: TRBJ2-1
d_gene: TRBD2
v_gene: TRBV4-2
CDR3aa: CASSQEARTSGKPVYNEQFF
CDR3nt: TGTGCCAGCAGCCAAGAGGCGAGGACTAGCGGGAAACCTGTTTACAATGAGCAGTTCTTC

abundance: once
j_gene: TRBJ2-2
d_gene: -
v_gene: TRBV28
CDR3aa: CASRPGNTGELFF
CDR3nt: TGTGCCAGCAGGCCAGGGAACACCGGGGAGCTGTTTTTT

abundance: -
j_gene: TRBJ2-7
d_gene: -
v_gene: TRBV11-3
CDR3aa: CASSLSGGYEQYF
CDR3nt: TGTGCCAGCAGCTTATCAGGAGGCTACGAGCAGTACTTC

abundance: -
j_gene: TRBJ2-5
d_gene: -
v_gene: TRBV15
CDR3aa: CATSRDIGETQYF
CDR3nt: TGTGCCACCAGCAGAGACATCGGAGAGACCCAGTACTTC

abundance: -
j_gene: TRBJ1-1
d_gene: TRBD1
v_gene: TRBV18
CDR3aa: CASSPKSDRGTEAFF
CDR3nt: TGTGCCAGCTCACCGAAATCAGACAGGGGCACTGAAGCTTTCTTT

abundance: -
j_gene: TRBJ1-1
d_gene: TRBD1
v_gene: TRBV9
CDR3aa: CASSVERGQSTEAFF
CDR3nt: TGTGCCAGCAGCGTAGAAAGGGGGCAATCCACTGAAGCTTTCTTT

abundance: -
j_gene: TRBJ2-1
d_gene: TRBD1
v_gene: TRBV7-2
CDR3aa: CVSSPRTGITYNEQFF
CDR3nt: TGTGTCAGCAGCCCACGGACAGGGATTACCTACAATGAGCAGTTCTTC

abundance: -
j_gene: TRBJ1-2
d_gene: -
v_gene: TRBV19
CDR3aa: CASSPRDSRPAGYTF
CDR3nt: TGTGCCAGTAGCCCCCGGGACTCAAGGCCGGCTGGCTACACCTTC

abundance: once
j_gene: TRBJ2-1
d_gene: TRBD2
v_gene: TRBV6-4
CDR3aa: CASSDSTSGRNEQFF
CDR3nt: TGTGCCAGCAGTGACTCTACTAGCGGGAGGAATGAGCAGTTCTTC

abundance: -
j_gene: TRBJ2-7
d_gene: -
v_gene: TRBV19
CDR3aa: CASSMALSKGYEQYF
CDR3nt: TGTGCCAGTAGTATGGCCCTTTCGAAGGGCTACGAGCAGTACTTC

abundance: -
j_gene: TRBJ2-2
d_gene: -
v_gene: TRBV6-5
CDR3aa: CASSYGGSGELFF
CDR3nt: TGTGCCAGCAGTTATGGGGGGTCCGGGGAGCTGTTTTTT

abundance: few
j_gene: TRBJ1-5
d_gene: -
v_gene: TRBV7-8
CDR3aa: CASSLQGNQPQHF
CDR3nt: TGTGCCAGCAGCCTGCAGGGCAATCAGCCCCAGCATTTT

abundance: -
j_gene: TRBJ1-5
d_gene: -
v_gene: TRBV19
CDR3aa: CASSIFGGGGQPQHF
CDR3nt: TGTGCCAGTAGTATCTTCGGGGGAGGGGGTCAGCCCCAGCATTTT

abundance: once
j_gene: TRBJ2-2
d_gene: -
v_gene: TRBV6-1
CDR3aa: CASKGTGGTGELFF
CDR3nt: TGTGCCAGCAAGGGGACTGGCGGTACCGGGGAGCTGTTTTTT

abundance: -
j_gene: TRBJ1-1
d_gene: TRBD1
v_gene: TRBV29-1
CDR3aa: CSEDRGPEAFF
CDR3nt: TGCAGCGAGGACAGGGGCCCTGAAGCTTTCTTT

abundance: -
j_gene: TRBJ2-5
d_gene: TRBD2
v_gene: TRBV7-9
CDR3aa: CASSFLAGGRGETQYF
CDR3nt: TGTGCCAGCAGCTTTTTAGCGGGAGGGCGAGGGGAGACCCAGTACTTC

abundance: -
j_gene: TRBJ1-1
d_gene: -
v_gene: TRBV14
CDR3aa: CASSQGLPNTEAFF
CDR3nt: TGTGCCAGCAGCCAAGGACTCCCGAACACTGAAGCTTTCTTT

abundance: -
j_gene: TRBJ2-1
d_gene: TRBD2
v_gene: TRBV19
CDR3aa: CASSFGLATYNEQFF
CDR3nt: TGTGCCAGTAGTTTCGGACTAGCGACATACAATGAGCAGTTCTTC

abundance: once
j_gene: TRBJ1-5
d_gene: -
v_gene: TRBV6-5
CDR3aa: CASSKTGHQPQHF
CDR3nt: TGTGCCAGCAGTAAGACGGGTCATCAGCCCCAGCATTTT

abundance: once
j_gene: TRBJ2-5
d_gene: -
v_gene: TRBV11-3
CDR3aa: CASSSGGTTYGQETQYF
CDR3nt: TGTGCCAGCAGCTCGGGGGGCACCACCTATGGGCAAGAGACCCAGTACTTC

abundance: few
j_gene: TRBJ1-2
d_gene: -
v_gene: TRBV2
CDR3aa: CASSPSGGYTF
CDR3nt: TGTGCCAGCAGCCCCTCAGGTGGCTACACCTTC

abundance: -
j_gene: TRBJ2-5
d_gene: -
v_gene: TRBV7-2
CDR3aa: CASSPGTRETQYF
CDR3nt: TGTGCCAGCAGCCCGGGCACACGTGAGACCCAGTACTTC

abundance: -
j_gene: TRBJ2-7
d_gene: -
v_gene: TRBV5-6
CDR3aa: CASSPGTHPREQYF
CDR3nt: TGTGCCAGCAGCCCCGGGACCCACCCTAGGGAGCAGTACTTC

abundance: -
j_gene: TRBJ1-1
d_gene: -
v_gene: TRBV11-2
CDR3aa: CASSLRTAGTEAFF
CDR3nt: TGTGCCAGCAGCCTTCGGACGGCGGGGACTGAAGCTTTCTTT

abundance: -
j_gene: TRBJ2-1
d_gene: TRBD1
v_gene: TRBV11-2
CDR3aa: CASSRRDRDNEQFF
CDR3nt: TGTGCCAGCAGCCGCCGGGACAGGGACAATGAGCAGTTCTTC

abundance: medium-sized
j_gene: TRBJ2-7
d_gene: -
v_gene: TRBV2
CDR3aa: CASMVTASSYEQYF
CDR3nt: TGTGCCAGCATGGTCACGGCCAGCTCCTACGAGCAGTACTTC

abundance: -
j_gene: TRBJ1-1
d_gene: -
v_gene: TRBV6-1
CDR3aa: CASRTVNTEAFF
CDR3nt: TGTGCCAGCAGAACAGTTAACACTGAAGCTTTCTTT

abundance: -
j_gene: TRBJ2-1
d_gene: -
v_gene: TRBV2
CDR3aa: CASIASSYNEQFF
CDR3nt: TGTGCCAGTATAGCTTCTTCCTACAATGAGCAGTTCTTC

abundance: -
j_gene: TRBJ2-1
d_gene: TRBD1
v_gene: TRBV14
CDR3aa: CASSQARTGLLSSYNEQFF
CDR3nt: TGTGCCAGCAGCCAAGCTAGGACAGGCCTACTGAGCTCCTACAATGAGCAGTTCTTC

abundance: -
j_gene: TRBJ2-7
d_gene: -
v_gene: TRBV5-6
CDR3aa: CASSLVSYEQYF
CDR3nt: TGTGCCAGCAGCTTGGTATCCTACGAGCAGTACTTC

abundance: -
j_gene: TRBJ1-1
d_gene: -
v_gene: TRBV19
CDR3aa: CASSIGKDSKAFF
CDR3nt: TGTGCCAGTAGTATTGGTAAGGACAGCAAAGCTTTCTTT

abundance: -
j_gene: TRBJ1-1
d_gene: -
v_gene: TRBV9
CDR3aa: CASSVTGSGNTEAFF
CDR3nt: TGTGCCAGCAGCGTAACAGGCTCGGGGAACACTGAAGCTTTCTTT

abundance: once
j_gene: TRBJ2-1
d_gene: -
v_gene: TRBV5-1
CDR3aa: CASSFSQGAYNEQFF
CDR3nt: TGCGCCAGCAGCTTTTCTCAGGGTGCCTACAATGAGCAGTTCTTC

abundance: -
j_gene: TRBJ2-2
d_gene: -
v_gene: TRBV5-6
CDR3aa: CASSLAGRDLNTGELFF
CDR3nt: TGTGCCAGCAGCTTGGCAGGGCGCGACCTGAACACCGGGGAGCTGTTTTTT

abundance: -
j_gene: TRBJ2-2
d_gene: TRBD1
v_gene: TRBV29-1
CDR3aa: CSADRGVAGELFF
CDR3nt: TGCAGCGCGGACAGGGGCGTTGCCGGGGAGCTGTTTTTT

abundance: -
j_gene: TRBJ1-3
d_gene: -
v_gene: TRBV5-4
CDR3aa: CASSLEKGRGGDTIYF
CDR3nt: TGTGCCAGCAGCTTGGAAAAAGGGCGGGGAGGAGACACCATATATTTT

abundance: -
j_gene: TRBJ1-5
d_gene: -
v_gene: TRBV5-8
CDR3aa: CASSGGSRGQPQHF
CDR3nt: TGTGCCAGCAGCGGGGGTTCACGAGGCCAGCCCCAGCATTTT

abundance: -
j_gene: TRBJ2-2
d_gene: TRBD2
v_gene: TRBV11-2
CDR3aa: CASSFKLAGVSTGELFF
CDR3nt: TGTGCCAGCAGCTTTAAACTAGCGGGAGTGTCTACCGGGGAGCTGTTTTTT

abundance: -
j_gene: TRBJ2-7
d_gene: -
v_gene: TRBV25-1
CDR3aa: CASSRGDAYEQYF
CDR3nt: TGTGCCAGCAGCAGGGGAGATGCCTACGAGCAGTACTTC

abundance: -
j_gene: TRBJ1-2
d_gene: -
v_gene: TRBV28
CDR3aa: CASQPPGGYGYTF
CDR3nt: TGTGCCAGCCAACCCCCTGGAGGGTATGGCTACACCTTC

abundance: -
j_gene: TRBJ2-7
d_gene: -
v_gene: TRBV6-1
CDR3aa: CASSEGGAYEQYF
CDR3nt: TGTGCCAGCAGTGAAGGCGGAGCCTACGAGCAGTACTTC

abundance: once
j_gene: TRBJ2-5
d_gene: TRBD2
v_gene: TRBV9
CDR3aa: CASSALPGEGRETQYF
CDR3nt: TGTGCCAGCAGCGCCCTCCCGGGGGAGGGCCGAGAGACCCAGTACTTC

abundance: -
j_gene: TRBJ1-3
d_gene: -
v_gene: TRBV18
CDR3aa: CASSRSSGNTIYF
CDR3nt: TGTGCCAGCTCACGCAGCTCTGGAAACACCATATATTTT

abundance: -
j_gene: TRBJ2-4
d_gene: TRBD1
v_gene: TRBV7-9
CDR3aa: CASSPWTGLAKNIQYF
CDR3nt: TGTGCCAGCAGCCCCTGGACAGGTTTAGCCAAAAACATTCAGTACTTC

abundance: few
j_gene: TRBJ1-5
d_gene: -
v_gene: TRBV6-1
CDR3aa: CASRQARSQHF
CDR3nt: TGTGCCAGCAGACAAGCCCGGTCCCAGCATTTT

abundance: -
j_gene: TRBJ2-7
d_gene: -
v_gene: TRBV7-2
CDR3aa: CASSSTGRGYEQYF
CDR3nt: TGTGCCAGCAGCTCCACGGGACGGGGCTACGAGCAGTACTTC